The 9 T cell receptor beta chains given below trace back to one sample, sequenced in a study of T cells in Graves' hyperthyroidism and ophthalmopathy. Amplification of TCR beta CDR3 regions used RNA as the template. Carried out on the TCR CDR3, a first-round RT-PCR used the HTBI primer set. Via MiXCR, TCRdb re-called the multiplex PCR reads, giving one row per CDR3 protein. The sample includes 150,000 or so distinct CDR3 sequences, roughly 10% of them seen just once. Sequenced material: blood. These receptors were collected from a woman aged 18-35 years with Graves' hyperthyroidism that later progressed to Graves' ophthalmopathy.

Ten or more counts support this clonotype. This chain joins TRBV12-3 or TRBV12-4 and TRBJ1-1; D is unclear. With 8 bases removed from V and 5 bases from J, the gap between germline ends came to 18 bases. This CDR3 region has 14 residues. In DNA, the CDR3 is TGTGCCAGCTGCCCTCCTAGGGTAGGAACTGAAGCTTTCTTT. Protein sequence: CASCPPRVGTEAFF.

This clonotype was seen at least ten times. The rearrangement uses TRBV12-3 or TRBV12-4 and TRBJ2-7; 10 nucleotides match TRBD1. V shed 3 bases and J 2 bases; nucleotides not matched to a gene: 1. CDR3 length equals 14 residues. The CDR3 DNA reads TGTGCCAGCAGTTTTGGGACAGGGGCCTACGAGCAGTACTTC. Its translation is CASSFGTGAYEQYF.

A few counts support this clonotype. CDR3 sequence reads: CASSPPGRGNYGYTF. The CDR3 DNA reads TGTGCCAGCAGCCCTCCCGGGCGGGGAAACTATGGCTACACCTTC. The J gene is TRBJ1-2, the V gene TRBV4-2; D remains unclear. Germline CDR1 is LGHNA and CDR2 is YNFKEQ. This CDR3 is 15 amino acids long. Trimming pared 4 bases from V and 2 bases from J, leaving 14 bases between.

This clonotype appeared many times. The chain carries TRBV7-9 and TRBJ2-3; weak D call: TRBD2 (6 bases). In germline, CDR1 is SEHNR, CDR2 FQNEAQ (reference sequence). Trimming cost V 3 bases and J 3 bases, with 16 bases left between them. CDR3 length equals 16 residues. CDR3 bases: TGTGCCAGCAGCTTGGGATCGGGGAGGTCTACAGATACGCAGTATTTT. Translation gives CASSLGSGRSTDTQYF.

This clonotype was observed many times. The chain recombines TRBV27 with TRBJ2-7, with D maybe TRBD1 (5 bases). The V gene lost 0 bases and the J gene lost 1 base, with 16 bases spanning the gap. This CDR3 spans 17 amino acids. Germline V CDR1 and CDR2: MNHEY, SMNVEV (reference sequence). This chain's CDR3 is CASSLSSQGPQSYEQYF. The CDR3 DNA is TGTGCCAGCAGTTTATCTTCCCAGGGTCCCCAATCCTACGAGCAGTACTTC.

At least ten counts were recorded for this clonotype. The chain has TRBV2 and TRBJ1-1; weak D call: TRBD1 (6 bases). Germline CDR1 is SNHLY and CDR2 is FYNNEI. This CDR3 is built from 13 residues. V was cut by 9 bases and J by 3 bases, with 14 bases left in between. The CDR3 loop is CASRQVEDTEAFF. CDR3 coding DNA: TGTGCCAGTCGACAGGTTGAGGACACTGAAGCTTTCTTT.

The table lists this clonotype with many counts. The chain recombines TRBV7-8 with TRBJ1-2, with D tentatively TRBD1 (6 bases). CDR1 and CDR2 (germline): SGHVS, FQNEAQ. The germline V and J ends were trimmed by 4 bases and 8 bases, with 17 bases remaining between them. The CDR3 has 14 residues. The CDR3 DNA reads as TGTGCCAGCAGCTCCTTAACAGGGTTCGGCGGCTACACCTTC. Translation gives CASSSLTGFGGYTF.

On this clonotype: One base away lies a much larger clone, so this may be a sequencing read error. In this CDR3 the conserved last residue, phenylalanine or tryptophan, is missing, so a read error is likely. V usage is TRBV25-1 and J usage is TRBJ1-1; 7 positions match TRBD1. The CDR3 sequence is 12 residues long. The germline CDR1 and CDR2 sequences are MGHDK and SYGVNS. The CDR3 loop is CASEQGNAEAFL. For the CDR3, the DNA is TGTGCCAGTGAACAGGGGAACGCTGAAGCTTTCCTT.

Notes on this clonotype: This may arise from a read error, as a much more abundant clone is one base away. V and J are TRBV12-3 or TRBV12-4 and TRBJ2-2; no clear D gene. The CDR3 contains 15 residues. Trimming cost V 3 bases and J 7 bases, with 15 bases left between them. The CDR3 here is CASSLVQGRSGELFF. CDR3 DNA: TGTGCCAGCAGTTTGGTTCAAGGGCGGAGCGGGGAGCTGTTTTTT.